A selection of T cell receptor beta chains follows, all from one sample in a study of cytomegalovirus exposure and HLA in healthy donors. Method: immunoSEQ multiplex PCR; TCRdb's copy keeps in-frame clones and lacks some. The sample comprises 200,000 to 250,000 clones, 60% to 80% of which are singletons, and roughly 2% rests with the top ten. Sample: PBMCs. The receptors stem from a woman in her 30s in good health and CMV-seronegative. Each CDR3 is given with its conserved first and last residue. D genes are given only for firm matches. For some rows the clone size is stated as once, few or many, or as a class when expanded; others skip it.

v_call	d_call	clone_size	j_call	cdr3_aa	cdr3_nt
TRBV25-1	.	.	TRBJ2-1	CASRGATPLNEQFF	TGTGCCAGCCGGGGGGCTACCCCGTTGAATGAGCAGTTCTTC
TRBV7-9	TRBD2	.	TRBJ2-3	CSSSWDGGASDTQYF	TGTTCCAGCAGCTGGGACGGGGGGGCATCAGATACGCAGTATTTT
TRBV9	TRBD1	.	TRBJ1-3	CASSVRTGGRNTIYF	TGTGCCAGCAGCGTAAGGACAGGGGGGAGAAACACCATATATTTT
TRBV5-5	TRBD1	.	TRBJ1-1	CASSSRDRYVGTEAFF	TGTGCCAGCAGCTCTCGGGACAGGTACGTCGGCACTGAAGCTTTCTTT
TRBV19	TRBD1	.	TRBJ1-2	CASKPGQGARLDGYTF	TGTGCCAGTAAACCGGGACAGGGGGCGCGGCTGGATGGCTACACCTTC
TRBV19	TRBD1	few	TRBJ2-7	CASSRGQGGYEQYF	TGTGCCAGTAGTCGAGGACAGGGTGGGTACGAGCAGTACTTC
TRBV6-6	.	.	TRBJ2-5	CASSYVAVTPGETQYF	TGTGCCAGCAGTTACGTTGCGGTGACACCAGGGGAGACCCAGTACTTC
TRBV7-9	TRBD2	.	TRBJ2-1	CASSSPAGGGFDGQFF	TGTGCCAGCAGCTCGCCGGCGGGGGGCGGTTTCGATGGGCAGTTCTTC
TRBV10-3	.	few	TRBJ1-5	CAISPGQGNQPQHF	TGTGCCATCAGTCCGGGACAAGGAAATCAGCCCCAGCATTTT
TRBV11-2	.	.	TRBJ1-2	CASSWEGVGGYTF	TGTGCCAGCAGCTGGGAGGGAGTTGGTGGCTACACCTTC
TRBV15	.	once	TRBJ2-2	CATSRDHTAGELFF	TGTGCCACCAGCAGAGATCATACGGCCGGGGAGCTGTTTTTT
TRBV7-9	.	.	TRBJ2-1	CASSLPGSYNEQFF	TGTGCCAGCAGCTTACCGGGTTCCTACAATGAGCAGTTCTTC
TRBV19	TRBD1	.	TRBJ1-2	CASSATGQYYGYTF	TGTGCCAGTAGTGCAACGGGACAGTACTATGGCTACACCTTC
TRBV6-6	TRBD1	few	TRBJ2-1	CASSWDRALYNEQFF	TGTGCCAGCAGTTGGGACAGAGCCTTATACAATGAGCAGTTCTTC
TRBV6-6	.	.	TRBJ2-3	CASSNQGDTQYF	TGTGCCAGCAGCAATCAGGGGGATACGCAGTATTTT
TRBV11-2	.	.	TRBJ2-5	CASRPHGGTETQYF	TGTGCCAGCAGACCCCATGGGGGGACAGAGACCCAGTACTTC
TRBV2	TRBD1	.	TRBJ1-4	CASSEDREERYEKLFF	TGTGCCAGCAGCGAAGACAGGGAAGAACGTTATGAAAAACTGTTTTTT
TRBV15	.	.	TRBJ1-4	CATSRDQVATNEKLFF	TGTGCCACCAGCAGAGATCAGGTCGCAACTAATGAAAAACTGTTTTTT
TRBV29-1	.	few	TRBJ2-3	CSVLLQGDTQYF	TGCAGCGTGCTCCTACAGGGAGATACGCAGTATTTT
TRBV7-3	.	.	TRBJ2-1	CASSLIVGNEQFF	TGTGCCAGCAGCTTAATCGTCGGCAATGAGCAGTTCTTC
TRBV7-3	.	.	TRBJ2-3	CSSSLTGGIDDTQYF	TGTTCCAGCAGCTTAACAGGCGGGATTGATGATACGCAGTATTTT
TRBV6-1	.	.	TRBJ1-6	CASSRRGGNSPLHF	TGTGCCAGCAGCCGTCGGGGTGGTAATTCACCCCTCCACTTT
TRBV19	.	.	TRBJ1-4	CASSMEQGVVNEKLFF	TGTGCCAGTAGTATGGAACAGGGCGTTGTAAATGAAAAACTGTTTTTT
TRBV9	TRBD2	.	TRBJ2-5	CASSVAGGSETQYF	TGTGCCAGCAGCGTCGCGGGGGGGTCCGAGACCCAGTACTTC
TRBV5-5	.	.	TRBJ2-5	CASSLEPQQETQYF	TGTGCCAGCAGCTTGGAGCCACAGCAAGAGACCCAGTACTTC
TRBV9	TRBD1	.	TRBJ1-2	CASSTGGSGYTF	TGTGCCAGCAGCACAGGGGGGAGCGGCTACACCTTC
TRBV5-4	.	once	TRBJ1-3	CASSLAGVGNTIYF	TGTGCCAGCAGCTTGGCGGGGGTCGGAAACACCATATATTTT
TRBV9	TRBD1	.	TRBJ1-4	CASSPRQGGEKLFF	TGTGCCAGCAGCCCACGACAGGGCGGTGAAAAACTGTTTTTT
TRBV11-3	.	.	TRBJ2-7	CASSYDKDYEQYF	TGTGCCAGCAGCTACGACAAAGACTACGAGCAGTACTTC
TRBV18	.	.	TRBJ2-1	CASSPIQGEQFF	TGTGCCAGCTCACCAATTCAGGGAGAGCAGTTCTTC
TRBV7-9	TRBD1	few	TRBJ2-7	CASSATTGAGEQYF	TGTGCCAGCAGCGCTACGACAGGGGCGGGCGAGCAGTACTTC
TRBV7-3	.	.	TRBJ1-4	CASSLTPRVPYATNEKLFF	TGTGCCAGCAGCTTAACTCCCCGGGTCCCCTATGCAACTAATGAAAAACTGTTTTTT
TRBV29-1	.	.	TRBJ1-1	CSVRHINTEAFF	TGCAGCGTTCGCCACATAAACACTGAAGCTTTCTTT
TRBV5-8	.	few	TRBJ2-7	CASSLVSKQYF	TGTGCCAGCAGCTTGGTGTCAAAGCAGTACTTC
TRBV25-1	TRBD1	few	TRBJ2-7	CATQGVSYEQYF	TGTGCCACTCAGGGGGTTAGCTACGAGCAGTACTTC
TRBV7-8	.	.	TRBJ2-3	CASSSGQITDTQYF	TGTGCCAGCAGCTCAGGACAGATCACAGATACGCAGTATTTT
TRBV29-1	.	.	TRBJ1-3	CSVGTSDTIYF	TGCAGCGTAGGGACATCTGACACCATATATTTT
TRBV10-3	TRBD1	.	TRBJ1-2	CAISESPGQTYGYTF	TGTGCCATCAGTGAGTCTCCGGGACAGACCTATGGCTACACCTTC
TRBV6-5	TRBD1	.	TRBJ2-2	CASSYRTGAGELFF	TGTGCCAGCAGTTATAGGACAGGGGCCGGGGAGCTGTTTTTT
TRBV5-1	TRBD2	.	TRBJ2-1	CASRPNLAGGANEQFF	TGCGCCAGCAGACCGAACCTAGCGGGAGGAGCAAATGAGCAGTTCTTC
TRBV7-7	TRBD2	few	TRBJ2-1	CASSLALAGGYNEQFF	TGTGCTAGCAGCTTAGCACTAGCGGGGGGGTACAATGAGCAGTTCTTC
TRBV7-3	TRBD1	.	TRBJ2-5	CASSLEGTGKKTQYF	TGTGCCAGCAGCTTAGAAGGGACAGGGAAAAAGACCCAGTACTTC
TRBV29-1	.	.	TRBJ1-1	CSVDSGGTEAFF	TGCAGCGTTGACTCCGGGGGAACTGAAGCTTTCTTT
TRBV19	.	.	TRBJ2-2	CASREGELAIRGGELLF	TGTGCCAGTAGAGAGGGTGAACTAGCGATTCGAGGGGGGGAGCTGCTTTTT
TRBV19	TRBD1	.	TRBJ1-1	CASSPLDRVNTEAFF	TGTGCCAGTAGTCCCTTGGACAGGGTGAACACTGAAGCTTTCTTT
TRBV30	TRBD1	.	TRBJ1-2	CAWSYEGALYGYTF	TGTGCCTGGAGTTATGAGGGGGCCCTATATGGCTACACCTTC
TRBV9	TRBD2	.	TRBJ2-3	CASSSQGLSTDTQYF	TGTGCCAGCAGCTCGCAGGGACTAAGCACAGATACGCAGTATTTT
TRBV30	.	once	TRBJ1-2	CAWSVSSSTHGYTF	TGTGCCTGGAGTGTTTCTTCCAGTACCCACGGCTACACCTTC
TRBV18	.	.	TRBJ1-1	CASSATRVGTEAFF	TGTGCCAGCTCAGCGACACGAGTTGGCACTGAAGCTTTCTTT
TRBV29-1	.	.	TRBJ2-3	CSVELLADTQYF	TGCAGCGTTGAGTTATTAGCAGATACGCAGTATTTT
TRBV7-9	TRBD2	.	TRBJ2-7	CASSSGAGGFQQYF	TGTGCCAGTAGCTCAGGAGCGGGAGGGTTCCAGCAGTACTTC
TRBV15	TRBD1	once	TRBJ2-7	CATSRLPGQGRDEQYF	TGTGCCACCAGCAGACTTCCGGGACAGGGACGGGACGAGCAGTACTTC
TRBV29-1	TRBD1	.	TRBJ1-1	CSVEETGEDTEAFF	TGCAGCGTTGAAGAGACAGGGGAAGACACTGAAGCTTTCTTT